This T cell receptor beta chain was sequenced in a study of cytomegalovirus exposure and HLA in healthy donors. Study-wide results and caveats: The authors reported that TCR beta sequences could predict HLA-A and HLA-B alleles. These predictions were accurate for most subjects in the first cohort.

In germline, CDR1 is MRHNA, CDR2 SNTAGT. This CDR3 spans 13 amino acids. PCR was performed using 60 Vbeta and 13 Jbeta primers. Repertoires were generated with immunoSEQ multiplex PCR, while TCRdb's copy carries only in-frame clones and drops some. The sample carries 150,000 or so clones, over 75% recorded once. This clone was counted only a few times. What it recognizes is unknown. A junction end diverges from the germline sequence, so it may reflect a read error. Source material: PBMCs. The gene calls are TRBV6-4 and TRBJ1-4, with D maybe TRBD1 (6 bases). This receptor was obtained from a male donor in good health and CMV-seropositive. This CDR3 is CASSYSSQGELFF. The CDR3 nucleotides read TGTGCCAGCAGTTACTCGTCACAGGGTGAACTGTTTTTT.